This T cell receptor (beta chain) comes out of a study of shared clonotypes between healthy human individuals. TCRdb keeps only in-frame clones here, not all; method: immunoSEQ multiplex PCR. The profile shows millions of clones, roughly nine tenths of them singletons. This CDR3 is built from 15 residues. V dropped 4 bases and J dropped 0 bases, with 14 bases sitting between them. Germline-derived CDR1 and CDR2 are SGHRS and YFSETQ. This sequence was found in a man aged 18 to 29 in good health. Sequenced sample: naive CD4+ T cells sorted from blood. As for subset: CD45RA+ positively selected. The chain links TRBV5-1 to TRBJ2-7, with D perhaps TRBD2 (5 bases). The chain's CDR3 is CASSARSGSSYEQYF. CDR3 in DNA: TGCGCCAGCAGCGCCCGTTCGGGGAGCTCCTACGAGCAGTACTTC.